The clone carrying this T cell receptor (beta chain) was recorded a few times. The antigen is unknown. The record originates from a study of CD8 T cells in ankylosing spondylitis. Study-wide results and limits: Reports say disease-linked clones showed up significantly more in matched ankylosing spondylitis synovial fluid. Disease-linked clones bore a CD8+ phenotype and were relatively rare in peripheral blood.

TCRdb ran MiXCR on the 5' RACE reads and lists one entry per CDR3 protein. The data show about 360,000 distinct CDR3 sequences, roughly 20% seen once. V dropped 6 bases and J dropped 6 bases, with 18 bases sitting between them. Germline loops: CDR1 SEHNR, CDR2 FQNEAQ (reference sequence). CDR3 length: 14 residues. The clonotype was recovered from a male donor with ankylosing spondylitis or in good health (not recorded which). The rearrangement uses TRBV7-9 and TRBJ2-7; D is possibly TRBD2 (5 bases). Sequenced sample: blood, either unsorted or a sorted T cell fraction (not recorded which). The CDR3: CASSPLDFTREQYF. The CDR3 bases are TGTGCCAGCAGTCCCCTGGACTTTACTCGCGAGCAGTACTTC.